Following are 19 T cell receptor beta chains from one sample sequenced in a study of a mutant IDH1 vaccine in newly diagnosed glioma. Sequenced by immunoSEQ multiplex PCR; TCRdb stores in-frame clones only, minus some. The table has 40,000 or so clones, approximately 89% seen once; the top ten hold approximately 2.4%. Which antigens these TCRs recognize remains unknown. Time point reported: week 5, during vaccination. Vaccination used 300 ug of mutant IDH1 20-mer peptide per dose, with topical imiquimod. The sequenced sample was PBMCs, obtained from a glioma patient whose treatment included an IDH1 peptide vaccine. The receptors derive from a man between 50 and 59 years old with glioma.

This clone was seen a single time. The chain is built from TRBV4-1 and TRBJ2-1; 10 nucleotides agree with TRBD1. Germline loops: CDR1 MGHRA, CDR2 YSYEKL. V shed 0 bases, J shed 8 bases, and the junction held 10 bases outside the gene matches. The CDR3 runs 17 residues. CDR3 loop: CASSQDRKGQGLDEQFF. In nucleotides, the CDR3 is TGCGCCAGCAGCCAAGACAGAAAGGGACAGGGGTTAGATGAGCAGTTCTTC.

V gene TRBV7-2 combines with J gene TRBJ2-7, with no clear D. The CDR3 has 13 residues. The germline CDR1 and CDR2 sequences are SGHTA and FQGNSA. V was clipped by 1 base and J by 9 bases, with 13 bases between them. CDR3 sequence: CASSLGGPAWQYF. CDR3 bases: TGTGCCAGCAGCTTAGGTGGGCCCGCATGGCAGTACTTC.

V usage is TRBV5-1 and J usage is TRBJ1-1; TRBD1 aligns across 10 bases. Germline V gene sequence: CDR1 SGHRS, CDR2 YFSETQ. The CDR3 sequence is 14 residues long. V lost 4 bases to trimming and J lost 6 bases; unmatched junction nucleotides: 6. The CDR3 here is CASSETGGMPEAFF. The CDR3 nucleotides read TGCGCCAGCAGCGAGACAGGGGGCATGCCTGAAGCTTTCTTT.

This clone was seen a single time. The chain uses TRBV5-6 and TRBJ1-5; no clear D gene. The germline V gene encodes CDR1 SGHDT and CDR2 YYEEEE. The CDR3 runs 16 residues. V gave up 1 base and J gave up 1 base, with 12 bases separating them. CDR3 DNA: TGTGCCAGCAGCTTGTGGGAGGTCCGGAGCAATCAGCCCCAGCATTTT. It yields the protein CASSLWEVRSNQPQHF.

The V and J genes are TRBV25-1 and TRBJ1-2; D not certain. Germline V CDR1 and CDR2: MGHDK, SYGVNS. V lost 1 base and J lost 3, with 9 bases in between. The CDR3 sequence is 14 residues long. CDR3 amino acids: CASSESGNDYGYTF. CDR3 nucleotides: TGTGCCAGCAGTGAATCAGGAAATGACTATGGCTACACCTTC.

This clone was seen once. The chain couples TRBV9 to TRBJ1-1, with no clear D. This CDR3 region has 15 residues. Trimming removed 3 bases from V and 3 bases from J, with 15 bases in between. Germline V gene lookup returns CDR1 SGDLS and CDR2 YYNGEE. The DNA for the CDR3 is TGTGCCAGCAGCGATCGAATGACCGGGGACACTGAAGCTTTCTTT. Protein sequence: CASSDRMTGDTEAFF.

The CDR3 protein is CASSETSGVYNEQFF. The CDR3 nucleotides read TGTGCCAGCAGTGAGACTAGCGGGGTCTACAATGAGCAGTTCTTC. The chain employs TRBV9 and TRBJ2-1, with 11 bases identical to TRBD2. After removal of 5 bases from V and 3 bases from J, the junction contained 4 bases not matched to a gene. The CDR3 covers 15 residues. The germline CDR1 and CDR2 sequences are SGDLS and YYNGEE.

This clone occurred once. J is TRBJ1-6 and V is TRBV21-1; the tabulated D call, TRBD1, remains unverified against the DNA. TRBV21-1 is given as a pseudogene. The CDR3 has 18 residues. In nucleotides, the CDR3 is TGTGCCAGCAGCAAAGGGGGGGACAGGAACCCAGGAAGTTCACCCCTCCACTTT. Amino acid sequence: CASSKGGDRNPGSSPLHF.

The chain is built from TRBV4-3 and TRBJ1-1; D possibly corresponds to TRBD1 (6 bases). The V and J ends lost 1 base and 3 bases respectively, with 18 bases between them. There are 17 residues in the CDR3. CDR1 is LGHNA, CDR2 YSLEER, per germline. CDR3 loop: CASSQAPISGADTEAFF. CDR3 coding DNA: TGCGCCAGCAGCCAAGCACCAATATCGGGGGCTGACACTGAAGCTTTCTTT.

The chain joins TRBV4-1 to TRBJ1-1, with 9 bases lining up with TRBD1. This CDR3 has 15 amino acids. J gave up 4 bases and V 4 bases, and 7 bases lay outside the gene matches. CDR1 is MGHRA, CDR2 YSYEKL, per germline. CDR3: CASSLLTGGFTEAFF. CDR3 nucleotides: TGCGCCAGCAGCCTTCTGACAGGGGGATTCACTGAAGCTTTCTTT.

This chain uses TRBV4-3 with TRBJ1-4; D may be TRBD1 (5 bases). Germline CDR1 reads LGHNA; CDR2 reads YSLEER. The CDR3 loop spans 16 amino acids. Trimming removed 1 base at V and 0 bases at J, with 9 bases between. CDR3 nucleotides: TGCGCCAGCAGCCAAGCCCCGACAGCAACTAATGAAAAACTGTTTTTT. Its protein product is CASSQAPTATNEKLFF.

This sequence joins TRBV6-1 and TRBJ2-1; 7 bases fit TRBD2. The CDR3 has 13 amino acids. Germline CDR1 MNHNS, CDR2 SASEGT. The trim removed 7 bases at V and 15 bases at J, leaving 15 bases unmatched. CDR3 DNA sequence: TGTGCCAGCAACACACATCTGGAGGGGAGGGGGTTCTTC. Translated: CASNTHLEGRGFF.

This chain's CDR3 is CASSYGRGSYGYTF. The CDR3, as DNA: TGTGCCAGCAGTTACGGCAGGGGCTCCTATGGCTACACCTTC. The chain carries TRBV6-5 and TRBJ1-2; possible D gene TRBD1, 6 bases. V lost 2 bases and J 4 bases, leaving 11 bases between the germline ends. This CDR3 region has 14 residues. Germline loops: CDR1 MNHEY, CDR2 SVGAGI.

The chain joins TRBV27 to TRBJ2-3; TRBD1 might be the D (6 bases). Germline CDR1 is MNHEY and CDR2 is SMNVEV (reference sequence). The CDR3 loop spans 16 amino acids. V lost 1 base to trimming and J lost 4 bases, with 15 bases between them. CDR3: CASSLFWTVSSDTQYF. The CDR3 nucleotides read TGTGCCAGCAGTTTATTTTGGACAGTCTCCTCAGATACGCAGTATTTT.

The J gene is TRBJ2-5, the V gene TRBV7-9; no reliable D call. From germline, CDR1 is SEHNR and CDR2 FQNEAQ (reference sequence). V dropped 3 bases and J dropped 4 bases, with 6 bases sitting between them. CDR3 length: 12 amino acids. In nucleotides, the CDR3 is TGTGCCAGCAGCTTGCCGAGAGAGACCCAGTACTTC. It codes for CASSLPRETQYF.

V usage is TRBV6-6 and J usage is TRBJ1-6, with 8 bases lining up with TRBD1. Unmatched junction bases numbered 8, after V lost 7 bases and J lost 3 bases. Germline V gene data show CDR1 as MNHNY and CDR2 as SVGAGI (reference sequence). The CDR3 is made up of 16 amino acids. The CDR3 here is CASNPQGASYNSPLHF. CDR3 in DNA: TGTGCCAGCAATCCCCAGGGGGCAAGCTATAATTCACCCCTCCACTTT.

The rearrangement joins TRBV5-1 to TRBJ1-1; D gene unclear. Germline V gene data show CDR1 as SGHRS and CDR2 as YFSETQ. The CDR3 consists of 14 residues. V shed 0 bases and J shed 0 bases, with 6 bases lying between them. This CDR3 reads CASSLAAVNTEAFF. The DNA of the CDR3 is TGCGCCAGCAGCTTGGCTGCGGTGAACACTGAAGCTTTCTTT.

The rearrangement joins TRBV27 to TRBJ2-5; the match to TRBD2 covers 15 bases. The CDR3 extends over 16 amino acids. Looked up from germline, CDR1 is MNHEY and CDR2 is SMNVEV (reference sequence). V lost 4 bases, J lost 2 bases, and 2 bases stayed unmatched. The DNA of the CDR3 is TGTGCCAGCAGTTGGGGACTAGCGGGGGGTCAAGAGACCCAGTACTTC. Translation: CASSWGLAGGQETQYF.

This chain links TRBV9 with TRBJ1-1; TRBD1 aligns across 7 bases. CDR1 is SGDLS and CDR2 is YYNGEE in the germline V gene. Losses at the gene ends were 5 bases for V and 5 bases for J; bases not matched to a gene: 3. The CDR3 covers 12 residues. This chain's CDR3 is CASSRTGTEAFF. The CDR3 bases are TGTGCCAGCAGTAGGACAGGTACTGAAGCTTTCTTT.